A single sample is the source of the 25 T cell receptor beta chains below, sequenced in a study of T cells in Graves' hyperthyroidism and ophthalmopathy. From RNA transcripts, TCR beta CDR3 regions were amplified. The primer set for the first-round RT-PCR of the TCR CDR3 was HTBI. TCRdb reanalysed the multiplex PCR reads using MiXCR and keeps one entry per CDR3 protein. The sample holds around 300,000 distinct CDR3 sequences, around 22% seen once. The sequencing sample was made of blood. The receptors come from a man aged 25 to 40 with Graves' ophthalmopathy.

The CDR3 coding sequence is TGTGCCAGCAGCTTAAGGGACAGGGGGTTCAATGAGCAGTTCTTC. Its protein is CASSLRDRGFNEQFF. The chain has TRBV7-2 and TRBJ2-1, with 11 positions matching TRBD1. Per the germline V gene, CDR1 is SGHTA and CDR2 is FQGNSA. J lost 6 bases, V lost 2 bases, and 3 bases had no gene match. CDR3 size: 15 residues.

With regard to this clonotype: This clone may be a read error of a much larger clone one base away. The rearrangement links TRBV3-1 to TRBJ1-2; no clear D gene. The CDR3 consists of 14 residues. Germline CDR1 is LGHDT and CDR2 is YNNKEL (reference sequence). The CDR3 reads CARSQDDGLYGYTF. CDR3 DNA: TGTGCCAGGAGCCAAGACGACGGGCTGTATGGCTACACCTTC. Variable domain in full (rest from reference TRBV3-1 and TRBJ1-2): DTAVSQTPKYLVTQMGNDKSIKCEQNLGHDTMYWYKQDSKKFLKIMFSYNNKELIINETVPNRFSPKSPDKAHLNLHINSLELGDSAVYFCARSQDDGLYGYTFGSGTRLTVV.

The rearrangement links TRBV20-1 to TRBJ1-2, with 9 bases matching TRBD1. The CDR3 sequence is 15 residues long. Losses at the gene ends were 5 bases for V and 0 bases for J; bases not matched to a gene: 7. In germline, CDR1 is DFQATT, CDR2 SNEGSKA (reference sequence). CDR3 DNA: TGCAGTGCTCTGGACAGGGGCCGTTCTAACTATGGCTACACCTTC. Its protein product is CSALDRGRSNYGYTF.

This clonotype was detected ten times or more. The chain combines TRBV28 with TRBJ1-1; D call uncertain. CDR3 size: 14 residues. Germline V gene sequence: CDR1 MDHEN, CDR2 SYDVKM. The ends were cut back, 2 bases at V and 4 bases at J, with 11 bases in the middle. DNA for the CDR3: TGTGCCAGCAGTTTAATGGCGGTTATCACTGAAGCTTTCTTT. Its translation is CASSLMAVITEAFF.

The chain is built from TRBV12-3 or TRBV12-4 and TRBJ1-1; D is perhaps TRBD1 (6 bases). The CDR3 spans 13 residues. The V and J ends lost 3 bases and 6 bases respectively, with 11 bases between them. CDR3 in amino acids: CASSFRGGAEAFF. The CDR3 nucleotides read TGTGCCAGCAGTTTCAGGGGAGGTGCTGAAGCTTTCTTT.

This clonotype was seen a few times. The V and J genes are TRBV7-6 and TRBJ2-1; D is perhaps TRBD2 (6 bases). From germline, CDR1 is SGHVS and CDR2 FNYEAQ. V shed 0 bases and J shed 5 bases, with 14 bases lying between them. This CDR3 spans 16 amino acids. CDR3 coding DNA: TGTGCCAGCAGCTTAGCGGGGACTCAATCCCACAATGAGCAGTTCTTC. Translated, it gives CASSLAGTQSHNEQFF.

Points on this clonotype: This may arise from a read error, as a much more abundant clone is one base away. In this CDR3 the conserved last residue, phenylalanine or tryptophan, is missing, so a read error is likely. V and J are TRBV20-1 and TRBJ1-5; D is possibly TRBD1 (6 bases). V lost 5 bases and J 2 bases, leaving 10 bases between the germline ends. Germline V gives CDR1 DFQATT, CDR2 SNEGSKA (reference sequence). CDR3 length: 13 amino acids. The CDR3 sequence: CSARDMGNQPQHL. CDR3 DNA sequence: TGCAGTGCTCGGGACATGGGCAATCAGCCCCAGCATCTT.

This rearrangement joins TRBV28 to TRBJ1-6; D unclear. The CDR3 loop spans 15 amino acids. Germline V gene sequence: CDR1 MDHEN, CDR2 SYDVKM. The CDR3 is CAIKRELGSYSPLHF. The DNA of the CDR3 is TGTGCTATCAAAAGGGAGCTCGGGTCTTATTCACCCCTCCACTTT.

This chain links TRBV11-2 with TRBJ2-7; possibly TRBD1 or TRBD2 for D (5 bases each). This CDR3 has 17 amino acids. Germline loops: CDR1 SGHAT, CDR2 FQNNGV. Trimming cost V 1 base and J 2 bases, with 18 bases left between them. The DNA for the CDR3 is TGTGCCAGCAGCTTAGCAGTAGTGGGGGAGATCCCCTACGAGCAGTACTTC. This encodes CASSLAVVGEIPYEQYF.

The chain carries TRBV7-9 and TRBJ2-3; D not certain. This CDR3 spans 14 amino acids. Trimming took off 5 bases at V and 4 bases at J, with 13 bases between the two ends. CDR1 is SEHNR and CDR2 is FQNEAQ in the germline V gene (reference sequence). CDR3 bases: TGTGCCAGCAGCCTTTGGCGCCGGTCAGATACGCAGTATTTT. Its protein is CASSLWRRSDTQYF. Combining the CDR3 with reference TRBV7-9 and TRBJ2-3 gives the whole variable domain DTGVSQNPRHKITKRGQNVTFRCDPISEHNRLYWYRQTLGQGPEFLTYFQNEAQLEKSRLLSDRFSAERPKGSFSTLEIQRTEQGDSAMYLCASSLWRRSDTQYFGPGTRLTVL.

CDR3 nucleotides: TGCAGCGCCCGGGACAGGGGCTCTCAGGAGCAGTACTTC. Its protein product is CSARDRGSQEQYF. The chain carries TRBV29-1 and TRBJ2-7; 10 nucleotides match TRBD1. The CDR3 sequence is 13 residues long. CDR1 and CDR2 from the germline V gene are SQVTM and ANQGSEA. V shed 7 bases and J 7 bases; nucleotides not matched to a gene: 10.

The chain uses TRBV6-1 and TRBJ2-3, with D unresolved. The CDR3 totals 12 residues. Germline loops: CDR1 MNHNS, CDR2 SASEGT. V was pared by 2 bases and J by 4 bases, with 4 bases between. CDR3 coding DNA: TGTGCCAGCAGTGAATTCGCAGATACGCAGTATTTT. Encoded protein: CASSEFADTQYF.

This clonotype was recorded many times. V usage is TRBV11-2 and J usage is TRBJ2-2; 12 nucleotides agree with TRBD2. The CDR3 spans 19 residues. V trimming: 0 bases; J trimming: 7 bases; junction bases outside the gene matches: 12. Germline CDR1 is SGHAT and CDR2 is FQNNGV. DNA of the CDR3: TGTGCCAGCAGCTTAGACTCGACTAGCGGGAGATCTCGGGACGGGGAGCTGTTTTTT. Its protein is CASSLDSTSGRSRDGELFF.

The rearrangement uses TRBV29-1 and TRBJ1-2, with 9 bases fitting TRBD1. Germline CDR1 and CDR2: SQVTM and ANQGSEA. This CDR3 has 12 amino acids. J lost 8 bases, V lost 7 bases, and 8 bases had no gene match. The CDR3 DNA sequence: TGCAGCGCGCGGACAGGGGCGGTCGGCTACACCTTC. Protein sequence: CSARTGAVGYTF.

A few counts support this clonotype. The V gene is TRBV6-1, the J gene TRBJ1-2; D ambiguous. Trimming cost V 4 bases and J 3 bases, with 15 bases left between them. From germline, CDR1 is MNHNS and CDR2 SASEGT. This CDR3 comprises 15 residues. CDR3 amino acids: CASSAVLSEDYGYTF. As DNA, the CDR3 is TGTGCCAGCAGTGCCGTCCTGAGCGAGGACTATGGCTACACCTTC.

This clonotype was seen ten or more times. The V gene is TRBV5-1, the J gene TRBJ1-1; D remains unclear. The CDR3 has 13 amino acids. CDR1 and CDR2 (germline): SGHRS, YFSETQ. V was pared by 6 bases and J by 0 bases, with 9 bases between. The CDR3 region is CASTLTVNTEAFF. In DNA, the CDR3 is TGCGCCAGCACCCTTACAGTGAACACTGAAGCTTTCTTT.

The chain employs TRBV6-1 and TRBJ1-4; D might be TRBD1 (5 bases). CDR3 length: 13 amino acids. Trimming shortened V by 6 bases and J by 7 bases, and 12 bases separated the two germline ends. Germline lookup yields CDR1 MNHNS and CDR2 SASEGT. The CDR3 DNA reads TGTGCCAGCAGCCGAACGAGGGGTGAAAAACTGTTTTTT. Its translation is CASSRTRGEKLFF.

This clonotype was seen many times. The CDR3 DNA is TGTGCCAGCAGTCCTGACACGAACACCGGGGAGCTGTTTTTT. This encodes CASSPDTNTGELFF. The chain carries TRBV2 and TRBJ2-2; no clear D. This CDR3 is 14 amino acids long. Germline V gene data show CDR1 as SNHLY and CDR2 as FYNNEI. V lost 5 bases and J 0 bases, leaving 7 bases between the germline ends.

This clonotype was counted ten times or more. The chain recombines TRBV18 with TRBJ2-7, with 10 bases identical to TRBD1. The CDR3 extends over 16 amino acids. Germline CDR1 is KGHSH and CDR2 is LQKENI. V gave up 3 bases and J gave up 2 bases; unmatched junction bases: 7. The CDR3 loop reads CASSPLPGQGTYEQYF. The CDR3 coding sequence is TGTGCCAGCTCACCCCTTCCGGGACAGGGGACCTACGAGCAGTACTTC.

The chain employs TRBV20-1 and TRBJ2-5, with D unresolved. This CDR3 spans 14 amino acids. Germline-derived CDR1 and CDR2 are DFQATT and SNEGSKA (reference sequence). V was clipped by 1 base and J by 2 bases, with 11 bases between them. CDR3 amino acids: CSARVGIPQETQYF. CDR3 nucleotides: TGCAGTGCTAGAGTGGGGATTCCGCAAGAGACCCAGTACTTC.

In its sample, this clonotype was seen many times. The J gene is TRBJ2-1, the V gene TRBV5-5; D ambiguous. CDR1 and CDR2 from the germline V gene are SGHKS and YYEKEE (reference sequence). The CDR3 is 15 amino acids. The V gene lost 3 bases and the J gene lost 2 bases, with 12 bases spanning the gap. Here the CDR3 reads CASSSDGFPYNEQFF. CDR3 DNA: TGTGCCAGCAGCTCTGATGGGTTTCCCTACAATGAGCAGTTCTTC.

Worth noting for this clonotype: The junction and the germline gene differ at one end; a read error may be behind it. V is TRBV4-1 and J is TRBJ2-1, with TRBD2 as a possible D gene (6 bases). The length of the CDR3 is 13 residues. Germline V lookup: CDR1 MGHRA, CDR2 YSYEKL. CDR3 nucleotides: TGTGCCAGCAGCCAAGAAGGAGGGGCTGAGCAGTTCTTC. This codes for CASSQEGGAEQFF.

This chain joins TRBV19 and TRBJ2-1; the match to TRBD1 covers 9 bases. After removal of 5 bases from V and 8 bases from J, the junction contained 22 bases not matched to a gene. CDR1 and CDR2 (germline): LNHDA, SQIVND (reference sequence). This CDR3 comprises 19 residues. The CDR3 region is CASSQGVRWDRADRDEQFF. DNA of the CDR3: TGTGCCAGTAGTCAAGGGGTTAGGTGGGACAGGGCAGATCGAGATGAGCAGTTCTTC.

The chain recombines TRBV20-1 with TRBJ2-1; 9 bases fit TRBD1. The CDR3 runs 16 residues. After removal of 0 bases from V and 4 bases from J, the junction contained 7 bases not matched to a gene. The V gene's germline CDR1 is DFQATT and CDR2 SNEGSKA (reference sequence). The CDR3 here is CSARDRADRGYNEQFF. In DNA, the CDR3 is TGCAGTGCTAGAGATCGAGCGGACAGGGGATACAATGAGCAGTTCTTC.

In DNA form, the CDR3 reads TGTGCCAGCAGCCAAGATAGGTCTAGCGGGAGCAATGAGCAGTTCTTC. Translating it yields CASSQDRSSGSNEQFF. V is TRBV3-1 and J is TRBJ2-1; 10 bases align to TRBD2. V lost 0 bases to trimming and J lost 6 bases; unmatched junction nucleotides: 5. The CDR3 contains 16 residues. The germline V gene has CDR1 LGHDT and CDR2 YNNKEL (reference sequence).